These T cell receptor beta chains were read from a single sample in a study of blood T cell repertoires in COVID-19. Sequencing used immunoSEQ multiplex PCR; TCRdb keeps in-frame clones, though not all of them. The table has 430,000 or so clones, around 87% seen once. Sequencing input: PBMCs or T cells enriched from blood (not recorded which). The receptors derive from a woman in her thirties or forties who had recovered from COVID-19. CDR3s include the opening cysteine and the closing phenylalanine or tryptophan. A D gene is named only where the DNA matches it firmly. Clone size is stated in some rows and not others, as once, few, many or a class when expanded.

v_gene	d_gene	j_gene	abundance	CDR3aa	CDR3nt
TRBV19	.	TRBJ2-1	.	CASSLLGSWGHNEQFF	TGTGCCAGTAGCCTACTGGGCAGTTGGGGCCACAATGAGCAGTTCTTC
TRBV7-2	TRBD2	TRBJ2-3	.	CASSLAPPSAGGTDTQYF	TGTGCCAGCAGCTTAGCCCCTCCAAGCGCGGGAGGTACAGATACGCAGTATTTT
TRBV12-3/TRBV12-4	.	TRBJ1-2	.	CASTWGGAWGYTF	TGTGCCAGCACCTGGGGGGGGGCTTGGGGCTACACCTTC
TRBV5-6	TRBD1	TRBJ1-2	.	CASSRVQGADTF	TGTGCCAGCAGCAGGGTACAGGGGGCTGACACCTTC
TRBV7-2	TRBD1	TRBJ1-2	.	CASSSGTGRGYGYTF	TGTGCCAGCAGTTCCGGGACAGGGCGCGGCTATGGCTACACCTTC
TRBV5-1	.	TRBJ2-1	once	CASSRLGPGSYNEQFF	TGCGCCAGCAGCCGGCTTGGCCCGGGCTCCTACAATGAGCAGTTCTTC
TRBV23-1	TRBD1	TRBJ1-2	.	CASRSPGTGNHGYTF	TGCGCCAGCAGGAGTCCCGGGACAGGGAACCATGGCTACACCTTC
TRBV13	TRBD1	TRBJ2-7	.	CASNGGQGSIEQYF	TGTGCCAGCAATGGAGGACAGGGAAGTATCGAGCAGTACTTC
TRBV27	TRBD1	TRBJ1-5	.	CASSPMGQAPLVRPQHF	TGTGCCAGCAGTCCAATGGGACAGGCCCCACTTGTTCGGCCCCAGCATTTT
TRBV7-2	.	TRBJ2-3	.	CASSLAVLITDTQYF	TGTGCCAGCAGCTTAGCGGTCCTAATCACAGATACGCAGTATTTT
TRBV6-2/TRBV6-3	TRBD1	TRBJ2-7	.	CASSVRTGGSYEQYF	TGTGCCAGCAGTGTGAGGACAGGGGGCTCCTACGAGCAGTACTTC
TRBV3-1/TRBV3-2	.	TRBJ2-4	.	CASSQELGDGGKNIQYF	TGTGCCAGCAGCCAAGAGCTAGGGGATGGTGGCAAAAACATTCAGTACTTC
TRBV7-9	TRBD1	TRBJ2-5	.	CASSLAETGGETQYF	TGTGCCAGCAGCTTAGCGGAGACAGGGGGCGAGACCCAGTACTTC
TRBV2	.	TRBJ1-6	.	CASIRGYNSPLHF	TGTGCCAGCATCCGAGGCTATAATTCACCCCTCCACTTT
TRBV6-2/TRBV6-3	TRBD2	TRBJ2-1	.	CASSYLGTSGTGNEQFF	TGTGCCAGCAGTTACTTGGGGACTAGCGGGACGGGCAATGAGCAGTTCTTC
TRBV7-2	TRBD2	TRBJ2-2	.	CASSLEAGPVGELFF	TGTGCCAGCAGCTTAGAAGCGGGACCTGTGGGGGAGCTGTTTTTT
TRBV19	.	TRBJ1-1	.	CASTTSDRYTEAFF	TGTGCCAGTACCACCTCCGACAGATACACTGAAGCTTTCTTT
TRBV5-1	.	TRBJ2-3	.	CASSPGDGLGGFTDTQYF	TGCGCCAGCAGCCCCGGGGACGGACTAGGGGGATTCACAGATACGCAGTATTTT
TRBV12-2	.	TRBJ1-2	few	CASRPRLKNYGYTF	TGTGCAAGTCGCCCAAGACTGAAGAACTATGGCTACACCTTC
TRBV2	.	TRBJ2-7	.	CASDRGEQYF	TGTGCCAGCGATCGGGGTGAGCAGTACTTC
TRBV3-1/TRBV3-2	TRBD1	TRBJ2-4	.	CASRGQGRSKNIQYF	TGTGCCAGCAGAGGACAGGGAAGGTCCAAAAACATTCAGTACTTC
TRBV28	.	TRBJ2-1	.	CASSLGGTVYNEQFF	TGTGCCAGCAGTTTAGGGGGGACAGTCTACAATGAGCAGTTCTTC
TRBV6-2/TRBV6-3	.	TRBJ2-3	.	CASSTQGLGADTQYF	TGTGCCAGCAGTACTCAGGGTTTAGGGGCAGATACGCAGTATTTT
TRBV18	.	TRBJ2-1	.	CASSLLVGSINEQFF	TGTGCCAGCTCACTTCTAGTGGGGAGTATTAATGAGCAGTTCTTC
TRBV19	TRBD1	TRBJ2-7	.	CASSMTGDASYEQYF	TGTGCCAGTAGTATGACAGGGGACGCCTCCTACGAGCAGTACTTC
TRBV19	.	TRBJ2-3	.	CASSIERESSDTQYF	TGTGCCAGTAGTATAGAAAGAGAATCCTCCGATACGCAGTATTTT
TRBV12-3/TRBV12-4	.	TRBJ1-4	.	CASRGAAHEKLFF	TGTGCCAGCAGAGGGGCGGCGCATGAAAAACTGTTTTTT
TRBV29-1	TRBD2	TRBJ2-7	once	CSVGRAYHEQYF	TGCAGCGTCGGGAGGGCATATCACGAGCAGTACTTC
TRBV13	TRBD2	TRBJ2-3	.	CASSSSGWRGERDTQYF	TGTGCCAGCAGCTCATCTGGCTGGCGGGGGGAGAGAGATACGCAGTATTTT
TRBV27	.	TRBJ1-2	.	CASGYRDGYTF	TGTGCCAGCGGCTACAGGGACGGCTACACCTTC
TRBV5-1	.	TRBJ2-3	.	CASSSSLADTQYF	TGCGCCAGCAGCTCGTCACTAGCAGATACGCAGTATTTT
TRBV4-1	.	TRBJ2-7	.	CASSRPSGGRNSYEQYF	TGCGCCAGCAGCCGCCCCTCCGGGGGGCGTAATAGCTACGAGCAGTACTTC
TRBV10-3	TRBD2	TRBJ2-7	.	CAISEPGTSGTIEQYF	TGTGCCATCAGTGAACCCGGGACTAGCGGGACGATCGAGCAGTACTTC
TRBV30	.	TRBJ1-2	.	CAWSVGGAYGYTF	TGTGCCTGGAGTGTCGGGGGAGCTTATGGCTACACCTTC
TRBV29-1	.	TRBJ1-1	.	CSDTSRGVNTEAFF	TGCAGCGACACATCCAGGGGAGTGAACACTGAAGCTTTCTTT
TRBV4-3	.	TRBJ2-7	.	CASSQDHSYEQYF	TGCGCCAGCAGCCAAGACCACTCCTACGAGCAGTACTTC
TRBV18	TRBD1	TRBJ2-7	.	CASSPRQGSGEYF	TGTGCCAGCTCACCAAGACAGGGCAGTGGAGAGTACTTC
TRBV2	TRBD2	TRBJ2-7	.	CASREGLAGVSEQYF	TGTGCCAGCAGAGAAGGACTAGCGGGAGTAAGCGAGCAGTACTTC
TRBV27	TRBD1	TRBJ2-1	once	CASRLGTQGGNEQFF	TGTGCCAGCAGGCTAGGGACACAGGGGGGCAATGAGCAGTTCTTC
TRBV11-3	.	TRBJ2-1	.	CASSLDQNEQFF	TGTGCCAGCAGCTTAGATCAGAATGAGCAGTTCTTC
TRBV5-6	.	TRBJ1-5	.	CASSLGQFNQPQHF	TGTGCCAGCAGCTTGGGACAGTTCAATCAGCCCCAGCATTTT
TRBV7-2	.	TRBJ1-2	few	CASSLGLYGYTF	TGTGCCAGCAGCTTAGGACTATATGGCTACACCTTC